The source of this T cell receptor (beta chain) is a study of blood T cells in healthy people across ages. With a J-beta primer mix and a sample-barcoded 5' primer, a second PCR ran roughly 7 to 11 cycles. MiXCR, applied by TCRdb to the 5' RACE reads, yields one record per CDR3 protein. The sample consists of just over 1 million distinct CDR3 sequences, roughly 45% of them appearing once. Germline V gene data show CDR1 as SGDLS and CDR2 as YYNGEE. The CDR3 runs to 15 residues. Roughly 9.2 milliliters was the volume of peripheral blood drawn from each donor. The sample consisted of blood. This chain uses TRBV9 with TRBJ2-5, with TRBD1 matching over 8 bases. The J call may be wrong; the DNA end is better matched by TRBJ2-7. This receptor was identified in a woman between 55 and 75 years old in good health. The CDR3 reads CASSVAGTGSDEQYF. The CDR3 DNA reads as TGTGCCAGCAGCGTAGCCGGGACAGGTTCCGACGAGCAGTACTTC.